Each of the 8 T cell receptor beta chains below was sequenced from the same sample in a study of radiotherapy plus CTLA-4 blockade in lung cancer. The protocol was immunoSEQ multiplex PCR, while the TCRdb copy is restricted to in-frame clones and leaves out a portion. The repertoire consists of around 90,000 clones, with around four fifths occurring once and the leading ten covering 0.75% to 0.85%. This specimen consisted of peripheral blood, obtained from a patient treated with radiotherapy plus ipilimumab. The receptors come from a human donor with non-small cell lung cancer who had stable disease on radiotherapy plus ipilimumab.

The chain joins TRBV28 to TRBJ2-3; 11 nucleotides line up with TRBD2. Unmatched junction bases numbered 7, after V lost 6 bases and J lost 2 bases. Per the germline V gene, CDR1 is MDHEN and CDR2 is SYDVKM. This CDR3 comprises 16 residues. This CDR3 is CASRFTSGSFTDTQYF. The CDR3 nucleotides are TGTGCCAGCAGATTCACTAGCGGGAGCTTCACAGATACGCAGTATTTT.

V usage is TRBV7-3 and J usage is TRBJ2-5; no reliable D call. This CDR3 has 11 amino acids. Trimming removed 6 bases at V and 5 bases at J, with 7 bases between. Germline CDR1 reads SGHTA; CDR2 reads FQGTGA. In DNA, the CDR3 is TGTGCCAGCAGAGACGCGGAGACCCAGTACTTC. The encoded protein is CASRDAETQYF.

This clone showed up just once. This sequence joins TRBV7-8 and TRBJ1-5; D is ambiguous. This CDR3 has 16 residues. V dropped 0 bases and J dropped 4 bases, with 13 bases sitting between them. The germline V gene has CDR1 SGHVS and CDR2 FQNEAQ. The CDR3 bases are TGTGCCAGCAGCTTAGCGGCCGCGGGCCTAAATCAGCCCCAGCATTTT. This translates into CASSLAAAGLNQPQHF.

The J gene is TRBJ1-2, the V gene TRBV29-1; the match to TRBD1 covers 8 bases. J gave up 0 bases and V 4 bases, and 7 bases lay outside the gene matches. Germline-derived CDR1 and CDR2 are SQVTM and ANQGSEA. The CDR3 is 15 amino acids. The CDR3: CSVGTGSLPNYGYTF. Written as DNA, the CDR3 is TGCAGCGTTGGGACAGGGTCCCTCCCTAACTATGGCTACACCTTC.

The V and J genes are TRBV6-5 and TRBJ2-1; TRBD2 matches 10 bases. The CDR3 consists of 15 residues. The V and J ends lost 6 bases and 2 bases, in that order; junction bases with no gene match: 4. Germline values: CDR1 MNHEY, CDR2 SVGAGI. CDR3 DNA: TGTGCCAGCAGCTCTAGCGGGAGTCCCTACAATGAGCAGTTCTTC. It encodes CASSSSGSPYNEQFF.

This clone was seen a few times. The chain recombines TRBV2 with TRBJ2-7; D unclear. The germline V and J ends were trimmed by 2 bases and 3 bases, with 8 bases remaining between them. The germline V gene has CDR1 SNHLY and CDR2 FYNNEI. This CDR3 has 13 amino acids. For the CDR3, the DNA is TGTGCCAGCAGTGAATCTCGCGGCTACGAGCAGTACTTC. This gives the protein CASSESRGYEQYF.

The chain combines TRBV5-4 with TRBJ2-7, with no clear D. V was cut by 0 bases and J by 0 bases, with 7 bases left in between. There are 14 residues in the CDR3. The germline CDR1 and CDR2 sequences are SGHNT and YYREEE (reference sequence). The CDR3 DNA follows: TGTGCCAGCAGCTTGGAGGCAGCCTCCTACGAGCAGTACTTC. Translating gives CASSLEAASYEQYF.

CDR3 sequence (DNA): TGTGCCAGCAGCCGGACGGGGAGCACAGATACGCAGTATTTT. Protein product: CASSRTGSTDTQYF. The V and J genes are TRBV5-8 and TRBJ2-3; possibly TRBD2 for D (5 bases). V shed 4 bases and J shed 0 bases, with 9 bases lying between them. CDR1 is SGHTS, CDR2 YDEGEE, per germline. The CDR3 has 14 amino acids.